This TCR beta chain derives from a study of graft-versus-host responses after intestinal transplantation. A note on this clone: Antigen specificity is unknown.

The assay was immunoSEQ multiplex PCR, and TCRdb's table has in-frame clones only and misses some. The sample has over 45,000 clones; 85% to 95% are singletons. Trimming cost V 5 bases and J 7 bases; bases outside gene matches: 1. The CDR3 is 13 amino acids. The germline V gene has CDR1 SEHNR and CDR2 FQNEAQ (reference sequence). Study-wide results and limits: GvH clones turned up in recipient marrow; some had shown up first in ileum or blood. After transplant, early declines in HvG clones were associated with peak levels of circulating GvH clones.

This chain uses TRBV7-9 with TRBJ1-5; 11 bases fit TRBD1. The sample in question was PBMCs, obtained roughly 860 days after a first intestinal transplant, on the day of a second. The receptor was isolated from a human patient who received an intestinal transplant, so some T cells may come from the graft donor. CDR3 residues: CASSRDRGQPQHF. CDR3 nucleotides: TGTGCCAGCAGCCGGGACAGGGGGCAGCCCCAGCATTTT.